One and the same sample provided the 25 T cell receptor beta chains below, sequenced in a study of blood T cell repertoires in COVID-19. The assay was immunoSEQ multiplex PCR, and TCRdb's table has in-frame clones only and misses some. Of about 230,000 clones listed, less than 85% are singletons. The sample consisted of peripheral blood. These receptor sequences come from a woman aged 70-85 years with active or convalescent COVID-19.

The V gene is TRBV5-1, the J gene TRBJ2-5; 8 bases fit TRBD1. This CDR3 is built from 14 residues. Germline values: CDR1 SGHRS, CDR2 YFSETQ. Trimming cost V 2 bases and J 1 base; bases outside gene matches: 1. DNA of the CDR3: TGCGCCAGCAGCTTTGGGACAGGCCAAGAGACCCAGTACTTC. Protein sequence: CASSFGTGQETQYF.

V usage is TRBV20-1 and J usage is TRBJ2-5; perhaps TRBD1 as D (6 bases). The V gene's germline CDR1 is DFQATT and CDR2 SNEGSKA (reference sequence). V was clipped by 3 bases and J by 4 bases, with 15 bases between them. This CDR3 contains 14 residues. Written as DNA, the CDR3 is TGCAGTGCTAGTCTGGACAGTAAGGGAGAGACCCAGTACTTC. This translates into CSASLDSKGETQYF.

This clone was seen a single time. This sequence joins TRBV30 and TRBJ1-3; TRBD1 agrees at 7 bases. With 7 bases clipped from V and 4 bases from J, the junction kept 10 bases outside the gene matches. In germline, CDR1 is GTSNPN, CDR2 SVGIG (reference sequence). The CDR3 has 14 amino acids. CDR3 loop: CAFSTGSPGNTIYF. The CDR3 DNA reads as TGTGCCTTCTCGACAGGGAGTCCAGGAAACACCATATATTTT. Full variable domain (remainder filled in from reference TRBV30 and TRBJ1-3): SQTIHQWPATLVQPVGSPLSLECTVEGTSNPNLYWYRQAAGRGLQLLFYSVGIGQISSEVPQNLSASRPQDRQFILSSKKLLLSDSGFYLCAFSTGSPGNTIYFGEGSWLTVV.

The chain carries TRBV15 and TRBJ1-4, with D possibly being TRBD1 (5 bases). The CDR3 spans 18 residues. CDR1 and CDR2 from the germline V gene are LNHNV and YYDKDF (reference sequence). The germline V and J ends were trimmed by 5 bases and 8 bases, with 27 bases remaining between them. CDR3 loop: CATSGSRREGMGKEKLFF. The CDR3 coding sequence is TGTGCCACCAGCGGCTCCCGGAGGGAGGGGATGGGGAAGGAAAAACTGTTTTTT.

J is TRBJ2-1 and V is TRBV5-1; a weak D match, TRBD2 (7 bases). The germline gives CDR1 SGHRS, CDR2 YFSETQ. The V end was cut by 0 bases, the J end by 3 bases, with 10 bases between. The length of the CDR3 is 15 residues. The CDR3 DNA is TGCGCCAGCAGCTTGGAGGGGGAGGGCTACAATGAGCAGTTCTTC. Translating gives CASSLEGEGYNEQFF.

The chain has TRBV11-3 and TRBJ1-2; TRBD1 agrees at 9 bases. From germline, CDR1 is SGHNT and CDR2 YENEEA. The CDR3 runs 16 residues. V shed 1 base, J shed 8 bases, and the junction held 11 bases outside the gene matches. Here the CDR3 reads CASSLGATGGAEGYTF. The CDR3 nucleotides are TGTGCCAGCAGCTTAGGGGCCACAGGGGGCGCCGAGGGCTACACCTTC.

Concerning this clone: Other DNA sequences in this specimen translate into the identical CDR3. The chain joins TRBV7-2 to TRBJ2-5; 9 positions match TRBD2. The germline V gene encodes CDR1 SGHTA and CDR2 FQGNSA. The V gene end was trimmed by 5 bases and the J gene end by 5 bases; junction bases not matched to a gene: 6. The CDR3 extends over 14 amino acids. CDR3 DNA: TGTGCCAGCAGCCTGCGGGGGGGCCCTGAGACCCAGTACTTC. Protein: CASSLRGGPETQYF.

This chain uses TRBV3-1 (or the pseudogene TRBV3-2) with TRBJ2-3; perhaps TRBD1 as D (5 bases). The CDR3 totals 16 residues. With 0 bases removed from V and 5 bases from J, the gap between germline ends came to 15 bases. Germline V gene data show CDR1 as LGHDT and CDR2 as YNNKEL (reference sequence). The CDR3 DNA follows: TGTGCCAGCAGCCAAGATCAGGGCCAACACATAGATACGCAGTATTTT. Protein product: CASSQDQGQHIDTQYF.

J is TRBJ1-1 and V is TRBV30, with D maybe TRBD1 (5 bases). V shed 5 bases and J shed 5 bases, with 15 bases lying between them. CDR1 is GTSNPN, CDR2 SVGIG, per germline (reference sequence). This CDR3 has 13 amino acids. The CDR3 sequence: CAWERASGTEAFF. The CDR3 coding sequence is TGTGCCTGGGAACGGGCCTCAGGGACTGAAGCTTTCTTT. Combining the CDR3 with reference TRBV30 and TRBJ1-1 gives the whole variable domain SQTIHQWPATLVQPVGSPLSLECTVEGTSNPNLYWYRQAAGRGLQLLFYSVGIGQISSEVPQNLSASRPQDRQFILSSKKLLLSDSGFYLCAWERASGTEAFFGQGTRLTVV.

V usage is TRBV28 and J usage is TRBJ2-5; TRBD2 is a possible D gene (5 bases). Trimming left V 1 base short and J 0 bases short, with 12 bases between. The germline gives CDR1 MDHEN, CDR2 SYDVKM. The CDR3 loop spans 16 amino acids. CDR3 coding DNA: TGTGCCAGCAGTTTATCAGGCGGGCTTAACCAAGAGACCCAGTACTTC. Translated, it gives CASSLSGGLNQETQYF.

The chain employs TRBV4-1 and TRBJ2-5, with a weak D call TRBD2 (6 bases). The length of the CDR3 is 16 residues. Trimming pared 4 bases from V and 4 bases from J, leaving 19 bases between. The germline gives CDR1 MGHRA, CDR2 YSYEKL. CDR3 amino acids: CASSLESRGGGETQYF. CDR3 DNA sequence: TGCGCCAGCAGCCTCGAAAGTCGGGGAGGAGGAGAGACCCAGTACTTC.

This clone has a single count. V is TRBV18 and J is TRBJ1-5; 9 bases match TRBD1. This CDR3 region has 16 residues. Per the germline V gene, CDR1 is KGHSH and CDR2 is LQKENI. Unmatched junction bases numbered 5, after V lost 4 bases and J lost 1 base. CDR3 region: CASSRLDRGSNQPQHF. Written as DNA, the CDR3 is TGTGCCAGCTCACGACTGGACAGGGGAAGCAATCAGCCCCAGCATTTT.

This clone is a singleton in its sample. The CDR3 nucleotides are TGTGCCAGCAGTGACCGGACAGACGACACCGGGGAGCTGTTTTTT. Translating gives CASSDRTDDTGELFF. V usage is TRBV2 and J usage is TRBJ2-2; a weak D match, TRBD1 (6 bases). The CDR3 runs to 15 residues. CDR1 is SNHLY, CDR2 FYNNEI, per germline. The ends were cut back, 3 bases at V and 3 bases at J, with 11 bases in the middle.

The J gene is TRBJ1-2, the V gene TRBV18; D might be TRBD1 (6 bases). Germline V gene sequence: CDR1 KGHSH, CDR2 LQKENI. The CDR3 runs 16 residues. V lost 5 bases and J lost 1, with 17 bases in between. For the CDR3, the DNA is TGTGCCAGCTCATCGCTCCGGGACACCGATAACTATGGCTACACCTTC. This encodes CASSSLRDTDNYGYTF. Using reference TRBV18 and TRBJ1-2 for the parts outside the CDR3, the full variable domain is NAGVMQNPRHLVRRRGQEARLRCSPMKGHSHVYWYRQLPEEGLKFMVYLQKENIIDESGMPKERFSAEFPKEGPSILRIQQVVRGDSAAYFCASSSLRDTDNYGYTFGSGTRLTVV.

V usage is TRBV30 and J usage is TRBJ1-6; the D gene is possibly TRBD1 (5 bases). From germline, CDR1 is GTSNPN and CDR2 SVGIG (reference sequence). Between the trimmed V and J ends, which lost 8 bases and 0 bases, there was a span of 11 bases. This CDR3 spans 14 amino acids. The CDR3 reads CALSRVSYNSPLHF. CDR3 DNA: TGTGCCCTTAGCAGGGTCTCCTATAATTCACCCCTCCACTTT. The complete variable domain, with remaining parts taken from reference TRBV30 and TRBJ1-6, reads SQTIHQWPATLVQPVGSPLSLECTVEGTSNPNLYWYRQAAGRGLQLLFYSVGIGQISSEVPQNLSASRPQDRQFILSSKKLLLSDSGFYLCALSRVSYNSPLHFGNGTRLTVT.

This clone showed up just a few times. The chain combines TRBV20-1 with TRBJ1-2, with D maybe TRBD1 (6 bases). CDR1 is DFQATT, CDR2 SNEGSKA, per germline (reference sequence). Trimming cost V 3 bases and J 2 bases, with 10 bases left between them. The CDR3 runs 13 residues. The CDR3 here is CSASLGANYGYTF. CDR3 coding DNA: TGCAGTGCTAGTTTGGGGGCCAACTATGGCTACACCTTC.

The CDR3 DNA reads as TGCGCCAGCAGCTTGGGAGGGAAAAGGACCGGGGAGCTGTTTTTT. It specifies CASSLGGKRTGELFF. The V call is TRBV5-1, the J call TRBJ2-2; D perhaps matches TRBD2 (5 bases). The V and J ends lost 0 bases and 5 bases respectively, with 11 bases between them. This CDR3 is 15 amino acids long. From germline, CDR1 is SGHRS and CDR2 YFSETQ.

J is TRBJ2-6 and V is TRBV9; D unclear. This CDR3 comprises 17 residues. With 1 base removed from V and 3 bases from J, the gap between germline ends came to 14 bases. CDR1 and CDR2 from the germline V gene are SGDLS and YYNGEE. DNA of the CDR3: TGTGCCAGCAGCGTAATTCCGGGTTCGGTTGGGGCCAACGTCCTGACTTTC. Translation gives CASSVIPGSVGANVLTF.

V gene TRBV9 combines with J gene TRBJ2-3, with D possibly being TRBD2 (6 bases). Germline CDR1 reads SGDLS; CDR2 reads YYNGEE. V was shortened by 3 bases and J by 6 bases, with 14 bases between the two germline ends. This CDR3 spans 14 amino acids. The CDR3 DNA reads TGTGCCAGCAGCGCCCCGAGCCGGGGGGATACGCAGTATTTT. Protein product: CASSAPSRGDTQYF.

This clone was found a few times. The chain uses TRBV18 and TRBJ2-7; TRBD2 aligns across 13 bases. Germline CDR1 KGHSH, CDR2 LQKENI. With V trimmed by 5 bases and J by 12 bases, 10 bases remained unmatched. This CDR3 is built from 14 residues. The DNA for the CDR3 is TGTGCCAGCTCAATCGGACTAGCGGGAGAATCTCGGTACTTC. Translating it yields CASSIGLAGESRYF.

The chain combines TRBV20-1 with TRBJ2-5; maybe TRBD1 (5 bases). The CDR3 runs 13 residues. From germline, CDR1 is DFQATT and CDR2 SNEGSKA (reference sequence). Trimming left V 3 bases short and J 2 bases short, with 10 bases between. The DNA for the CDR3 is TGCAGTGCTAGTGGGGCTTCACAAGAGACCCAGTACTTC. Protein sequence: CSASGASQETQYF.

This chain uses TRBV19 with TRBJ1-3, with D possibly being TRBD1 (5 bases). V was pared by 5 bases and J by 0 bases, with 14 bases between. This CDR3 has 16 amino acids. In germline, CDR1 is LNHDA, CDR2 SQIVND (reference sequence). The CDR3 coding sequence is TGTGCCAGTAGTCCATTCACAGGCCTCTCTGGAAACACCATATATTTT. This encodes CASSPFTGLSGNTIYF.

The table lists this clone with a count of one. The chain uses TRBV24-1 and TRBJ2-7; 9 nucleotides line up with TRBD1. With V trimmed by 4 bases and J by 4 bases, 7 bases remained unmatched. CDR1 is KGHDR and CDR2 is SFDVKD in the germline V gene. The CDR3 length is 15 residues. The CDR3 region is CATSELTGGRYEQYF. CDR3 nucleotides: TGTGCCACCAGTGAACTGACAGGGGGTAGGTACGAGCAGTACTTC.

This clone was observed a few times. V gene TRBV5-1 combines with J gene TRBJ1-6; 10 bases match TRBD1. This CDR3 is built from 17 residues. V lost 4 bases and J lost 6; bases outside the gene matches: 10. Germline V gene lookup returns CDR1 SGHRS and CDR2 YFSETQ. DNA of the CDR3: TGCGCCAGCAGCCCACAGGGACAGGGGATCAGTAATTCACCCCTCCACTTT. Translated, it gives CASSPQGQGISNSPLHF.

The rearrangement links TRBV6-2 or TRBV6-3 to TRBJ2-3; TRBD2 aligns across 12 bases. Germline V gene data show CDR1 as MNHEY and CDR2 as SVGEGT. With 5 bases clipped from V and 9 bases from J, the junction kept 6 bases outside the gene matches. CDR3 length: 14 residues. The CDR3: CASSRTSGDITQYF. CDR3 in DNA: TGTGCCAGCAGTAGGACTAGCGGGGACATCACGCAGTATTTT.